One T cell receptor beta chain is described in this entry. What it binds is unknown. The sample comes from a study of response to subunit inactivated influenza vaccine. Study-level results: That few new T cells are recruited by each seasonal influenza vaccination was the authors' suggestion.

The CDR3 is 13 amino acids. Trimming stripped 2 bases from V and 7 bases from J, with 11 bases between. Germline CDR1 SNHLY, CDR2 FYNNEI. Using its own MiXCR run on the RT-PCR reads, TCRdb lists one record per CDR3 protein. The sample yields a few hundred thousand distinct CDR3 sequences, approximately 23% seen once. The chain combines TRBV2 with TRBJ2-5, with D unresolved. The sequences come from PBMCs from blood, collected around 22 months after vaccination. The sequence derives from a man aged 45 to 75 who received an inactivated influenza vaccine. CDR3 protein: CASSEWRRRTQYF. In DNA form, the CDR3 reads TGTGCCAGCAGTGAATGGCGGCGGCGGACCCAGTACTTC.